These 10 T cell receptor beta chains were all obtained from the same sample, sequenced in a study of long-term antiretroviral therapy in people with HIV. Survey-level resolution applied to immunoSEQ assay v3.0. Only in-frame clones appear in the TCRdb table, and some are missing; sequencing was by immunoSEQ multiplex PCR. The sample shows about 33,000 clones, more than 60% of them seen only once. Sequenced material: unsorted PBMCs, taken 3.1 years after starting antiretroviral therapy. These receptors originate from a woman aged 50 to 65 with HIV.

This clone was recorded only once. The chain employs TRBV10-2 and TRBJ2-7, with D maybe TRBD2 (6 bases). V lost 7 bases, J lost 3 bases, and 22 bases lay in between. Germline V gene data show CDR1 as WSHSY and CDR2 as SAAADI. This CDR3 is built from 16 residues. CDR3 in amino acids: CASMRGRTSGDYEQYF. Written as DNA, the CDR3 is TGCGCCAGCATGAGGGGACGGACCTCGGGGGACTACGAGCAGTACTTC.

The rearrangement joins TRBV15 to TRBJ2-7, with 7 bases aligning to TRBD2. CDR3 length equals 14 residues. V was clipped by 5 bases and J by 0 bases; unmatched bases: 4. Germline V gene lookup returns CDR1 LNHNV and CDR2 YYDKDF (reference sequence). CDR3 amino acids: CATSLAGDSYEQYV. CDR3 nucleotides: TGTGCCACCAGCTTGGCGGGGGACTCCTACGAGCAGTACGTC.

The chain links TRBV18 to TRBJ1-1; D remains ambiguous. The CDR3 spans 11 residues. Germline V gene data show CDR1 as KGHSH and CDR2 as LQKENI. V dropped 2 bases and J dropped 7 bases, with 5 bases sitting between them. The DNA for the CDR3 is TGTGCCAGCTCACCAGACCGTGAAGCTTTCTTT. This gives the protein CASSPDREAFF.

The CDR3 nucleotides are TGCGCCAGCAGCGCCTCTGGACGGAACAATCAGCCCCAGCATTTT. It is translated as CASSASGRNNQPQHF. This sequence joins TRBV5-1 and TRBJ1-5, with unresolved D. V was pared by 4 bases and J by 3 bases, with 14 bases between. The CDR3 extends over 15 amino acids. The germline V gene has CDR1 SGHRS and CDR2 YFSETQ.

The V call is TRBV7-9, the J call TRBJ2-3, with D maybe TRBD1 (5 bases). The CDR3 totals 15 residues. The V gene's germline CDR1 is SEHNR and CDR2 FQNEAQ (reference sequence). Trimming took 2 bases from V and 0 from J, leaving 9 bases between them. The CDR3 DNA follows: TGTGCCAGCAGCTTATTAGGGGAAAGCACAGATACGCAGTATTTT. This gives the protein CASSLLGESTDTQYF.

The chain is built from TRBV5-1 and TRBJ1-3, with 8 positions matching TRBD1. Germline CDR1 is SGHRS and CDR2 is YFSETQ. This CDR3 has 15 residues. V lost 4 bases to trimming and J lost 0 bases; unmatched junction nucleotides: 3. This CDR3 reads CASSMTGASGNTIYF. Here the CDR3 DNA reads TGCGCCAGCAGCATGACAGGGGCCTCTGGAAACACCATATATTTT. Using reference TRBV5-1 and TRBJ1-3 for the parts outside the CDR3, the full variable domain is KAGVTQTPRYLIKTRGQQVTLSCSPISGHRSVSWYQQTPGQGLQFLFEYFSETQRNKGNFPGRFSGRQFSNSRSEMNVSTLELGDSALYLCASSMTGASGNTIYFGEGSWLTVV.

The chain uses TRBV11-3 and TRBJ2-3; D not resolved. Per the germline V gene, CDR1 is SGHNT and CDR2 is YENEEA. This CDR3 contains 13 residues. Trimming removed 3 bases from V and 3 bases from J, with 7 bases in between. CDR3 residues: CASSLPGTDTQYF. The CDR3 bases are TGTGCCAGCAGCTTGCCCGGGACAGATACGCAGTATTTT.

The genes are TRBV29-1 and TRBJ2-5, with D hard to call. V lost 4 bases, J lost 4 bases, and 16 bases lay in between. The length of the CDR3 is 14 residues. Germline CDR1 is SQVTM and CDR2 is ANQGSEA. In nucleotides, the CDR3 is TGCAGCGTTGTGTCTCCTCCCTTGGCAGAGACCCAGTACTTC. The encoded protein is CSVVSPPLAETQYF. The whole variable domain, filled in from reference TRBV29-1 and TRBJ2-5, reads SAVISQKPSRDICQRGTSLTIQCQVDSQVTMMFWYRQQPGQSLTLIATANQGSEATYESGFVIDKFPISRPNLTFSTLTVSNMSPEDSSIYLCSVVSPPLAETQYFGPGTRLLVL.

The rearrangement links TRBV7-7 to TRBJ1-3, with a possible D match to TRBD1 (5 bases). Germline assignment: CDR1 SSHAT and CDR2 FNYEAQ (reference sequence). V was shortened by 5 bases and J by 2 bases, with 16 bases between the two germline ends. CDR3 length: 16 residues. The CDR3 DNA follows: TGTGCCAGCAGCCCCGGAGGTACGGGGGCTGGAAACACCATATATTTT. Residues: CASSPGGTGAGNTIYF.

The chain joins TRBV12-5 to TRBJ2-7; tentative D call: TRBD1 (6 bases). The germline V gene has CDR1 LGHNT and CDR2 FRNRAP. V lost 1 base to trimming and J lost 3 bases, with 16 bases between them. This CDR3 has 16 amino acids. The CDR3 DNA is TGTGCTAGTGGTTTGGATCTAGGACAGTTAAACTACGAGCAGTACTTC. This sequence encodes CASGLDLGQLNYEQYF.